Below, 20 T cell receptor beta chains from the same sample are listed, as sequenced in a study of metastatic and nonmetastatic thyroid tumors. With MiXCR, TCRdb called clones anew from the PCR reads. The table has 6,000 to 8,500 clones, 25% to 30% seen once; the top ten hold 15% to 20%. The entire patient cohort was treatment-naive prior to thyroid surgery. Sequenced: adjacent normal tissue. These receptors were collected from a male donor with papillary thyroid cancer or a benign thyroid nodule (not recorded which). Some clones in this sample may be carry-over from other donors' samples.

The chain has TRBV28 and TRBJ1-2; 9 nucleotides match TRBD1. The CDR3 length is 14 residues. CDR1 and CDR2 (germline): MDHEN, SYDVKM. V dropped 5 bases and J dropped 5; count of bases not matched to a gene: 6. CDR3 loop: CASSPRTGDYGYTF. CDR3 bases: TGTGCCAGCAGTCCACGGACAGGGGATTATGGCTACACCTTC.

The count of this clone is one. CDR3 in amino acids: CASSAGQGRETNEKLFF. The CDR3 DNA sequence: TGTGCCAGCAGCGCGGGACAGGGGAGAGAAACTAATGAAAAACTGTTTTTT. V usage is TRBV7-2 and J usage is TRBJ1-4; 10 positions agree with TRBD1. V gave up 5 bases and J gave up 1 base; unmatched junction bases: 7. CDR3 length: 17 residues. Germline V gene lookup returns CDR1 SGHTA and CDR2 FQGNSA.

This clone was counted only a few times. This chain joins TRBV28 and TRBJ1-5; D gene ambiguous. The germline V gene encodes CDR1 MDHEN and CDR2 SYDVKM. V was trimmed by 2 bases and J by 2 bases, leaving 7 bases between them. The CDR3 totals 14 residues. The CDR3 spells CASSLGGGNQPQHF. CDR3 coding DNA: TGTGCCAGCAGTTTAGGTGGGGGCAATCAGCCCCAGCATTTT. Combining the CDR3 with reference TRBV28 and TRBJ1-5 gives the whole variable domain DVKVTQSSRYLVKRTGEKVFLECVQDMDHENMFWYRQDPGLGLRLIYFSYDVKMKEKGDIPEGYSVSREKKERFSLILESASTNQTSMYLCASSLGGGNQPQHFGDGTRLSIL.

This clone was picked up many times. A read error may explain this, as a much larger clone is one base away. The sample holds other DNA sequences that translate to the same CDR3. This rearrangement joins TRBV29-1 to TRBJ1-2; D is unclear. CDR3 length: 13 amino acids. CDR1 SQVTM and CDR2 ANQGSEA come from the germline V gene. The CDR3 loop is CSVEDPQLYGYTF. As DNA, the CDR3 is TGCAGCGTCGAAGATCCCCAGCTCTATGGCTACACCTTC.

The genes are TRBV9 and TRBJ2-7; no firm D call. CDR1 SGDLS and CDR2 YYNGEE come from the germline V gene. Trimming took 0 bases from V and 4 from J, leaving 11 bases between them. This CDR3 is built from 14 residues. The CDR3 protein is CASSVAWEGYEQYF. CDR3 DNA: TGTGCCAGCAGCGTAGCATGGGAAGGTTACGAGCAGTACTTC.

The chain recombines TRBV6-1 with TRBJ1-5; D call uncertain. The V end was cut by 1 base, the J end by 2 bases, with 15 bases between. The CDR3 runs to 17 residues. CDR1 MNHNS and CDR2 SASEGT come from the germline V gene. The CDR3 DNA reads TGTGCCAGCAGTGAAGTTTCTGAGGGTTTTGGCAATCAGCCCCAGCATTTT. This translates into CASSEVSEGFGNQPQHF.

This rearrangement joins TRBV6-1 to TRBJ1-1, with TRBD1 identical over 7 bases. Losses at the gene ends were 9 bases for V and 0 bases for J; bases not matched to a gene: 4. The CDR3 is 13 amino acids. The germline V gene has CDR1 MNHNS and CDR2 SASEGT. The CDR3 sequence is CASRDRVNTEAFF. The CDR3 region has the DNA TGTGCCAGTAGAGACAGGGTGAACACTGAAGCTTTCTTT.

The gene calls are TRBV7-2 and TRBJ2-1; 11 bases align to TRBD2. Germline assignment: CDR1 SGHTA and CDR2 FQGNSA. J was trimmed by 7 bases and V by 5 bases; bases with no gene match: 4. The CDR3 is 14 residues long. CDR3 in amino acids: CASSQLAGVNEQFF. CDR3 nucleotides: TGTGCCAGCAGCCAACTAGCGGGAGTGAATGAGCAGTTCTTC.

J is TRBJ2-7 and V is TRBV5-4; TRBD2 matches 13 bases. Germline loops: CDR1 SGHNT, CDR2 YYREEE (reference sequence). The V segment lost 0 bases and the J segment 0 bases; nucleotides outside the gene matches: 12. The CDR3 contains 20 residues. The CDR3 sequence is CASSLEAPGLAGSSSYEQYF. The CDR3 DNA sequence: TGTGCCAGCAGCTTGGAGGCCCCGGGACTAGCGGGGTCGAGCTCCTACGAGCAGTACTTC.

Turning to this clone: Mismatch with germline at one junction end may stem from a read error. CDR3 nucleotide sequence: TGTGCCAGCAGTCCCAGGGGCTGGGTAATTAGGTACGATCAGTACTTC. The encoded protein is CASSPRGWVIRYDQYF. The chain recombines TRBV27 with TRBJ2-7; weak D call: TRBD1 (6 bases). Germline lookup yields CDR1 MNHEY and CDR2 SMNVEV (reference sequence). The CDR3 consists of 16 residues.

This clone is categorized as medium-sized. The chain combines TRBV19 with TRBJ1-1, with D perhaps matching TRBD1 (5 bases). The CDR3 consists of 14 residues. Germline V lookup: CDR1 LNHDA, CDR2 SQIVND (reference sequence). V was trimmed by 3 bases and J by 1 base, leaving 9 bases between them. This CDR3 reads CASSIGAGNTEAFF. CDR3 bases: TGTGCCAGTAGTATTGGGGCAGGGAACACTGAAGCTTTCTTT.

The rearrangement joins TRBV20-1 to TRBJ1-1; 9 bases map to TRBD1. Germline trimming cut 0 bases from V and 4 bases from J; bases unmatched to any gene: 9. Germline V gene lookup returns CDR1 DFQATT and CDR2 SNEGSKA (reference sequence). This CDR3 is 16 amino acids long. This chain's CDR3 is CSARDQGTGMGTEAFF. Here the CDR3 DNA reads TGCAGTGCTAGAGATCAGGGGACAGGGATGGGCACTGAAGCTTTCTTT.

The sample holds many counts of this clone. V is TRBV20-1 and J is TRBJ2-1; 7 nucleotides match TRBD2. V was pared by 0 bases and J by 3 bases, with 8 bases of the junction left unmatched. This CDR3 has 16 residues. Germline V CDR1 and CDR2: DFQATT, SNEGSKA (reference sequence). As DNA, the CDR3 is TGCAGTGCTAGAGATGGGAAGCGGGAAGACTACAATGAGCAGTTCTTC. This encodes CSARDGKREDYNEQFF.

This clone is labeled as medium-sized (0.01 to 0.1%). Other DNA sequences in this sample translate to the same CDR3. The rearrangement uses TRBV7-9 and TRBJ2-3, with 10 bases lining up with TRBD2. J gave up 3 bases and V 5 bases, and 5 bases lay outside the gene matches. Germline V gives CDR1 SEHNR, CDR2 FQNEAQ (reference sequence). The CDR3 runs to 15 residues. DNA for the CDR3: TGTGCCAGCAGCCTAACTAGCGGGGAGACAGATACGCAGTATTTT. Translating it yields CASSLTSGETDTQYF.

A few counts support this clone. Here the CDR3 reads CASYSGQTSYEQYF. In nucleotides, the CDR3 is TGTGCCAGCTACTCGGGACAGACATCCTACGAGCAGTACTTC. The chain employs TRBV2 and TRBJ2-7, with 7 nucleotides matching TRBD1. Per the germline V gene, CDR1 is SNHLY and CDR2 is FYNNEI. The CDR3 is 14 residues long. V trimming: 8 bases; J trimming: 1 base; junction bases outside the gene matches: 8.

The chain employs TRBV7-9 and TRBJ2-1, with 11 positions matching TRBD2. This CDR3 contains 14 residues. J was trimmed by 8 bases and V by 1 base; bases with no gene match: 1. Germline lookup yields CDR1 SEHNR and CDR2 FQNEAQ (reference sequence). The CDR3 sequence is CASSLGLAGYEQFF. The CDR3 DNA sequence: TGTGCCAGCAGCTTAGGACTAGCGGGATATGAGCAGTTCTTC.

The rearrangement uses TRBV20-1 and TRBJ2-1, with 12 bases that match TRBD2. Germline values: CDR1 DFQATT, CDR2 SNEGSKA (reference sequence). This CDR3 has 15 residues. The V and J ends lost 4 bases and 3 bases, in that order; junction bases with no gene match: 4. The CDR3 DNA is TGCAGTGCTACCGGACTAGCGGGGAGCTACAATGAGCAGTTCTTC. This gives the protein CSATGLAGSYNEQFF.

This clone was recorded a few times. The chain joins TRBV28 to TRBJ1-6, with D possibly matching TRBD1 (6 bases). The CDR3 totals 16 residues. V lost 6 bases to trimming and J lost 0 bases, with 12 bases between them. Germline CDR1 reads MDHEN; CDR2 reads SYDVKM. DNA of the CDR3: TGTGCCAGCAGAGTACAGGGCTACTCCTATAATTCACCCCTCCACTTT. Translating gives CASRVQGYSYNSPLHF.

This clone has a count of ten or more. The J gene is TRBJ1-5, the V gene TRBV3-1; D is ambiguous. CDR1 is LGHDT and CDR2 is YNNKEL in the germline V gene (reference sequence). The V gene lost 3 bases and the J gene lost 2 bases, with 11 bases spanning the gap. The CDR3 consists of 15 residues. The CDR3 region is CASSHGRGGNQPQHF. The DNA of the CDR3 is TGTGCCAGCAGCCACGGACGAGGAGGCAATCAGCCCCAGCATTTT.

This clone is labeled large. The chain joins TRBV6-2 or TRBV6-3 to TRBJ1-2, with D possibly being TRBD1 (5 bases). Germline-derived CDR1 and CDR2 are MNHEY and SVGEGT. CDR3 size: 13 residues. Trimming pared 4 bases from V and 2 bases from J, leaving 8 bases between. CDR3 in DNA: TGTGCCAGCAGTTTGGGGCGAAACTATGGCTACACCTTC. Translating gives CASSLGRNYGYTF.